Listed below are T cell receptor beta chains from one sample, sequenced in a study of Ad26.COV2.S vaccination and SARS-CoV-2 variants. Assay: immunoSEQ multiplex PCR; the TCRdb copy retains only in-frame clones and omits some. The sample contains 500,000 or so clones, 75% to 90% of which appear only once. The sample was peripheral blood, taken in a trial of Ad26.COV2.S vaccine versus placebo. The receptors here all came from a person aged 18-65 years who received the Ad26.COV2.S COVID-19 vaccine or a placebo. Both conserved end residues are trimmed from each CDR3.

v_gene	j_gene	CDR3aa
TRBV27	TRBJ2-2	ASSFPPGSNGELF
TRBV6-2/TRBV6-3	TRBJ1-5	ASSWEDSNQPQH
TRBV5-5	TRBJ1-4	ASSLTGTGPNEKLF
TRBV19	TRBJ1-2	ASSTLYGYT
TRBV2	TRBJ1-2	ASSEEGGGYGYT
TRBV24-1	TRBJ2-1	ATSDRTRGALNEQF
TRBV4-2	TRBJ1-1	ASSPQGFPTEAF
TRBV6-5	TRBJ1-2	ASRSQVADYGYT
TRBV11-3	TRBJ2-1	ASSSAAGLSSYNEQF
TRBV7-8	TRBJ2-5	ASSFMGPGETQY
TRBV5-1	TRBJ1-1	ASSPEPQNTEAF
TRBV3-1/TRBV3-2	TRBJ2-7	ASSQDWAGSLFQQY
TRBV6-5	TRBJ2-1	ASNKQGNYNEQF
TRBV5-1	TRBJ1-3	ASSLRGAGNTIY
TRBV29-1	TRBJ1-2	SVERLSNYGYT
TRBV5-6	TRBJ2-1	ASSLVLNEQF
TRBV5-6	TRBJ1-1	ASSLVDGAQAF
TRBV12-5	TRBJ2-3	ASGLVGIAGGTWDTQY
TRBV7-9	TRBJ1-2	ASGGSHYGYT
TRBV2	TRBJ1-5	ASSEARIPQH
TRBV5-6	TRBJ2-3	ASSSGRGADTQY
TRBV19	TRBJ1-5	ASSTNRAQFQPQH
TRBV5-1	TRBJ1-1	ASSLGPINTEAF
TRBV19	TRBJ1-5	ASSLDRESNQPQH
TRBV11-2	TRBJ1-6	ASSTGEASSYNSPLH
TRBV7-9	TRBJ1-2	ASSLGTHYGYT
TRBV28	TRBJ1-1	ASSLGTGGSTEAF
TRBV19	TRBJ1-5	ASSTSRQVGQPQH
TRBV5-1	TRBJ1-2	ASSLVFEGRSGYT
TRBV9	TRBJ2-7	ASSVGGTASSYEQY
TRBV6-2/TRBV6-3	TRBJ2-4	ASSKTEVAKNIQY
TRBV15	TRBJ1-5	ATSRPSGGVDQPQH
TRBV10-3	TRBJ2-1	AISVSSVYNEQF
TRBV18	TRBJ1-1	ASSRDREKTEAF
TRBV20-1	TRBJ2-7	SARAPNEQY
TRBV5-1	TRBJ2-5	ASNPGGGRTETQY
TRBV4-2	TRBJ2-3	ASSQDGRVGDTQY
TRBV5-1	TRBJ2-3	ASSLARGGSDTQY
TRBV24-1	TRBJ2-1	ATSDPGLVSSEQF